This T cell receptor beta chain comes out of a study of neoadjuvant nivolumab and ipilimumab in lung cancer. The study's findings and limits: Compared with tumor-adjacent uninvolved lung, resected tumors showed greater richness and clonality.

Trimming stripped 2 bases from V and 4 bases from J, with 12 bases between. The germline V gene has CDR1 SGHNT and CDR2 YYREEE (reference sequence). The CDR3 loop spans 14 amino acids. Comment on this clone: Its antigen is as yet unknown.

Produced via immunoSEQ multiplex PCR; TCRdb's table is partial and in-frame only. Among 15,000 to 20,000 clones listed, approximately 79% were seen once. The rearrangement uses TRBV5-4 and TRBJ2-5, with D perhaps TRBD2 (7 bases). Sequencing used tumor tissue, obtained after neoadjuvant nivolumab, alone or with ipilimumab, at or shortly before surgery. This clonotype was sampled from an adult with non-small cell lung cancer. Here the CDR3 DNA reads TGTGCCAGCAGCTTTTGGGGGGGCCTAGAGACCCAGTACTTC. Its protein is CASSFWGGLETQYF.